Here is one T cell receptor (beta chain) with its context. What it recognizes is unknown. Trimming took off 7 bases at V and 2 bases at J, with 9 bases between the two ends. From germline, CDR1 is MDHEN and CDR2 SYDVKM. This CDR3 region has 12 residues. This entry is derived from a study of follicular helper T cells after annual influenza vaccination. Study context: Across the 2013-2014, 2014-2015 and 2015-2016 vaccination seasons, some subjects were resampled.

Only in-frame clones appear in the TCRdb table, and some are missing; sequencing was by immunoSEQ multiplex PCR. Counted here are some 12,000 clones, 80% occurring once; the ten biggest clones make up around 3.3%. As to time point: 2015-2016 season, pre-vaccination. Sorted blood CD4 subsets were sequenced before and after adults received seasonal inactivated influenza vaccine. Study-wide findings and caveats: Day 7 ICOS+CD38+ clones were most often found later in ICOS-CD38- cTfh cells. Recurrent ICOS+CD38+ cTfh clonotypes included tetramer and AIM influenza-specific ones.

The source material was CXCR5+ CD38- circulating T follicular helper cells from blood, sampled on the day of influenza vaccination. Indicated subset: circulating Tfh, non-naive CD4+CXCR5+PD-1+ (ICOS+CD38+ or ICOS-CD38-). The receptor was isolated from an adult who received the influenza vaccine. V and J are TRBV28 and TRBJ2-7; D gene unclear. This CDR3 reads CASTTGPYEQYF. The DNA of the CDR3 is TGTGCCAGCACCACTGGTCCCTACGAGCAGTACTTC.